This T cell receptor beta chain was sequenced during a study of beta chain features in type 1 diabetes. Findings and caveats of the study: All four CD4+ subsets of Type 1 diabetes patients contained TCRB CDR3s that were moderately but significantly shorter. The naive, central memory and Treg TCRB repertoires of patients appeared to be more similar to one another than those of healthy donors.

This clone was picked up a small number of times. Its antigen is not known. All of the isolated RNA was reverse transcribed, so expressed TCRB transcripts were sequenced. This table comes from immunoSEQ multiplex PCR, and its TCRdb copy is limited to in-frame clones, with some not included. Altogether 300,000 to 400,000 clones are present, roughly 14% being singletons, with the ten largest covering about 0.015%. The junction had 11 bases not matched to a gene; V was cut back by 5 bases and J by 9 bases. This CDR3 is 15 amino acids long. Germline CDR1 reads SGHTA; CDR2 reads FQGTGA. Donors underwent one heparinised blood draw, around 100 mL on average.

Sequencing was done on a sample of naive CD4+ T cells from blood. The TCR was taken from a woman under 30 with type 1 diabetes. V usage is TRBV7-3 and J usage is TRBJ2-1, with 9 positions matching TRBD1. CDR3 DNA: TGTGCCAGCAGCCCAATGGGGACAGGGTTAAGTGAGCAGTTCTTC. Amino acid sequence: CASSPMGTGLSEQFF.